This TCR beta chain stems from a study of cytomegalovirus exposure and HLA in healthy donors. PCR used 60 Vbeta primers and 13 Jbeta primers. Repertoires were generated with immunoSEQ multiplex PCR, while TCRdb's copy carries only in-frame clones and drops some. The table lists over 150,000 clones, more than 70% of them singletons, with 5.5% to 6.5% in the top ten. To note about this clone: Its antigen remains unknown.

CDR3 length equals 15 residues. Germline loops: CDR1 LNHDA, CDR2 SQIVND (reference sequence). V was cut by 3 bases and J by 6 bases, with 15 bases left in between. Study-wide results and limits: In a later analysis, across HLA loci, associated TCR counts were highest for DRB1, lowest for HLA-C. There were 160 or so TCR beta chains listed as cytomegalovirus-associated.

The sequence derives from a woman in her forties in good health and CMV-seropositive. The chain has TRBV19 and TRBJ1-5, with D perhaps TRBD1 (6 bases). Sequenced material: PBMCs. The CDR3: CASSIITGPSQPQHF. The CDR3 region has the DNA TGTGCCAGTAGTATCATCACAGGGCCAAGTCAGCCCCAGCATTTT. The entire variable domain, with the rest obtained from reference TRBV19 and TRBJ1-5, is as follows: DGGITQSPKYLFRKEGQNVTLSCEQNLNHDAMYWYRQDPGQGLRLIYYSQIVNDFQKGDIAEGYSVSREKKESFPLTVTSAQKNPTAFYLCASSIITGPSQPQHFGDGTRLSIL.